The rows below give T cell receptor beta chains drawn from one sample of a study of cytomegalovirus exposure and HLA in healthy donors. Profiled with immunoSEQ multiplex PCR; TCRdb holds only in-frame clones, not every one. The table shows under 200,000 clones, with around 80% occurring only once. The sample taken for sequencing was PBMCs. The receptors were gathered from a male donor in good health and CMV-seropositive. CDR3s include the opening cysteine and the closing phenylalanine or tryptophan. Each record gives: V gene, D gene, clone size, J gene, CDR3 protein, CDR3 DNA. A D gene is named only where the DNA matches it firmly. Some rows have no size entry. The others give once, few or many, or a class for an expanded clone.

>TRBV10-3|TRBD2|.|TRBJ2-3
CAISGLAGNTDTQYF
TGTGCCATCAGTGGACTAGCGGGAAACACAGATACGCAGTATTTT
>TRBV7-2|TRBD1|.|TRBJ1-5
CASSQGQGGPQHF
TGTGCCAGCAGCCAAGGACAGGGAGGGCCCCAGCATTTT
>TRBV7-6|TRBD1|.|TRBJ1-5
CASSLWDDRVSNQPQHF
TGTGCCAGCAGCTTATGGGACGACAGGGTTAGCAATCAGCCCCAGCATTTT
>TRBV19|TRBD1|.|TRBJ2-1
CASSPDRGHEQFF
TGTGCCAGTAGCCCGGACAGGGGACATGAGCAGTTCTTC
>TRBV19|.|.|TRBJ2-3
CASSSLQGPTQYF
TGTGCCAGTAGTTCGCTTCAGGGTCCAACGCAGTATTTT
>TRBV4-2|TRBD2|.|TRBJ2-5
CASSQAHRGAGGETQYF
TGTGCCAGCAGCCAAGCCCATCGGGGAGCGGGAGGAGAGACCCAGTACTTC
>TRBV19|.|.|TRBJ2-3
CASSISRGTDTQYF
TGTGCCAGTAGTATATCTAGGGGTACAGATACGCAGTATTTT
>TRBV19|TRBD2|few|TRBJ2-1
CASSELAAHYNEQFF
TGTGCCAGTAGTGAACTAGCGGCACATTACAATGAGCAGTTCTTC
>TRBV29-1|.|.|TRBJ1-1
CSVERREAFF
TGCAGCGTTGAGCGCCGGGAGGCTTTCTTT
>TRBV30|.|.|TRBJ1-3
CAWSALGNTIYF
TGTGCCTGGAGTGCCCTGGGAAACACCATATATTTT
>TRBV29-1|.|.|TRBJ2-3
CSVSDTTDTQYF
TGCAGCGTTTCGGACACCACAGATACGCAGTATTTT
>TRBV2|.|few|TRBJ2-6
CASTLSGANVLTF
TGTGCCAGCACCCTCTCTGGGGCCAACGTCCTGACTTTC
>TRBV18|TRBD1|.|TRBJ1-2
CASLGQGSSYGYTF
TGTGCCAGCTTAGGACAGGGAAGTTCCTATGGCTACACCTTC
>TRBV9|TRBD1|.|TRBJ2-1
CASSVNTGTGDNEQFF
TGTGCCAGCAGCGTAAACACCGGGACAGGGGACAATGAGCAGTTCTTC
>TRBV19|.|.|TRBJ1-6
CASSTHSNSPLHF
TGTGCCAGTAGTACCCACAGTAATTCACCCCTCCACTTT
>TRBV11-3|.|few|TRBJ2-7
CASSLRSERQYF
TGTGCCAGCAGCTTAAGAAGTGAGAGGCAGTACTTC
>TRBV27|.|.|TRBJ2-7
CASSLSYEQYF
TGTGCCAGCAGTTTATCCTACGAGCAGTACTTC
>TRBV6-6|TRBD1|few|TRBJ1-1
CASGDRGPATEAFF
TGTGCCAGCGGGGACAGGGGGCCGGCCACTGAAGCTTTCTTT
>TRBV5-6|.|.|TRBJ2-1
CASRSGVEQFF
TGTGCCAGCAGGTCGGGAGTTGAGCAGTTCTTC
>TRBV7-2|.|.|TRBJ1-1
CASSLAAGLMNTEAFF
TGTGCCAGCAGCTTAGCCGCAGGGCTTATGAACACTGAAGCTTTCTTT
>TRBV29-1|.|.|TRBJ2-5
CSVEGPSGTQYF
TGCAGCGTTGAAGGTCCTAGTGGGACCCAGTACTTC
>TRBV2|.|.|TRBJ1-1
CASTGGYTEAFF
TGTGCCAGCACTGGGGGCTACACTGAAGCTTTCTTT
>TRBV13|.|.|TRBJ2-7
CASSKGVGEQYF
TGTGCCAGCAGCAAAGGGGTCGGCGAGCAGTACTTC
>TRBV30|.|.|TRBJ1-2
CAWPRSVHGYTF
TGTGCCTGGCCTAGATCCGTACATGGCTACACCTTC
>TRBV10-3|.|.|TRBJ2-3
CAISDRQASRDTQYF
TGTGCCATCAGTGACAGACAGGCGTCACGGGATACGCAGTATTTT
>TRBV27|TRBD1|.|TRBJ1-1
CASRQTGEEWNTEAFF
TGTGCCAGCAGACAGACAGGGGAGGAATGGAACACTGAAGCTTTCTTT
>TRBV5-1|.|once|TRBJ2-1
CASSLERGLAEQFF
TGCGCCAGCAGCTTGGAAAGGGGATTGGCTGAGCAGTTCTTC
>TRBV6-6|.|few|TRBJ1-2
CASTLGGAHYGYTF
TGTGCCAGCACCCTCGGGGGGGCACACTATGGCTACACCTTC
>TRBV28|TRBD2|.|TRBJ2-1
CASSLALAGNEQFF
TGTGCCAGCAGTTTAGCGTTAGCGGGCAATGAGCAGTTCTTC
>TRBV7-9|.|.|TRBJ1-2
CASSAPEGKKYGYTF
TGTGCCAGCAGCGCCCCCGAGGGAAAGAAATACGGCTACACCTTC
>TRBV14|.|.|TRBJ2-3
CASSQDAGNRDTQYF
TGTGCCAGCAGCCAAGATGCGGGGAACAGGGATACGCAGTATTTT
>TRBV7-2|.|once|TRBJ2-7
CASSPWSSNSYEQYF
TGTGCCAGCAGCCCCTGGAGTAGCAACTCCTACGAGCAGTACTTC
>TRBV7-6|TRBD1|.|TRBJ2-5
CASSLGQRETQYF
TGTGCCAGCAGCTTGGGACAGAGGGAGACCCAGTACTTC
>TRBV7-9|TRBD2|.|TRBJ2-1
CSSSGGRADYNEQFF
TGTTCCAGCAGTGGCGGGAGGGCTGACTACAATGAGCAGTTCTTC
>TRBV27|.|.|TRBJ1-5
CASSFLERERRIRQWHF
TGTGCCAGCAGTTTTCTTGAGAGGGAACGGCGAATTAGGCAATGGCATTTT
>TRBV5-4|TRBD1|.|TRBJ1-4
CASSSNRGTNEKLFF
TGTGCCAGCAGCTCAAACAGGGGGACTAATGAAAAACTGTTTTTT
>TRBV9|TRBD2|few|TRBJ2-5
CASSESSGETQYF
TGTGCCAGCAGCGAGTCTAGCGGGGAGACCCAGTACTTC
>TRBV21-1|.|.|TRBJ2-1
CASSRTNIYVRTSGSNEQFF
TGTGCCAGCAGCAGGACCAACATCTACGTCCGGACTAGCGGGAGTAATGAGCAGTTCTTC
>TRBV6-1|TRBD2|once|TRBJ2-7
CASSETSGDYEQYF
TGTGCCAGCAGTGAGACTAGCGGGGACTACGAGCAGTACTTC
>TRBV27|.|.|TRBJ1-5
CASSLRPGQGRIQPQHF
TGTGCCAGCAGTTTAAGGCCGGGCCAGGGGAGAATTCAGCCCCAGCATTTT
>TRBV27|TRBD2|once|TRBJ2-1
CASLAGGPGDEQFF
TGTGCCAGTTTAGCGGGAGGGCCGGGGGATGAGCAGTTCTTC